The 7 T cell receptor beta chains below come from one sample, sequenced in a study of CD8 T cells in ankylosing spondylitis. Their antigens remain unidentified. TCRdb passed the 5' RACE reads through MiXCR, listing each CDR3 protein once. This sample has around 890,000 distinct CDR3 sequences; 10% to 15% occur once, and the top ten carry approximately 0.51%. General observations from the study: Characteristic of ankylosing spondylitis blood, it appeared, was a TCR beta motif comprising 7 to 9 highly homologous variants.

Input material: blood, either unsorted or a sorted T cell fraction (not recorded which). Receptors were obtained from a male donor with ankylosing spondylitis.

This clonotype turned up a few times. V usage is TRBV7-9 and J usage is TRBJ2-2; D might be TRBD2 (6 bases). Trimming stripped 5 bases from V and 5 bases from J, with 12 bases between. Per germline, CDR1 SEHNR and CDR2 FQNEAQ (reference sequence). This CDR3 is built from 14 residues. CDR3 sequence reads: CASSRGGWTGELFF. The CDR3 DNA reads as TGTGCCAGCAGCCGTGGAGGGTGGACCGGGGAGCTGTTTTTT.

This clonotype appeared a few times. This sequence joins TRBV18 and TRBJ2-1; a weak D match, TRBD2 (6 bases). Germline V lookup: CDR1 KGHSH, CDR2 LQKENI. Trimming took off 6 bases at V and 8 bases at J, with 17 bases between the two ends. The CDR3 totals 14 residues. The CDR3 nucleotides read TGTGCCAGCTCTCAGAGGGAGGTGTTGCATGAGCAGTTCTTC. As protein: CASSQREVLHEQFF.

This clonotype has more than one count but fewer than ten. V is TRBV2 and J is TRBJ2-7; D uncertain. Germline V lookup: CDR1 SNHLY, CDR2 FYNNEI. V was pared by 8 bases and J by 6 bases, with 14 bases between. The CDR3 is 12 residues long. The CDR3 is CASSRGWSEQYF. DNA for the CDR3: TGTGCCAGCTCCCGTGGGTGGAGCGAGCAGTACTTC.

This clonotype was picked up a small number of times. The V call is TRBV7-2, the J call TRBJ2-5; the D is unclear. Germline V gives CDR1 SGHTA, CDR2 FQGNSA. Deletions cut 5 bases from V and 4 bases from J, with 14 bases between. This CDR3 has 14 residues. CDR3 bases: TGTGCCAGCAGCCCGCTCTTAGTCGGAGAGACCCAGTACTTC. Protein: CASSPLLVGETQYF.

The chain has TRBV4-3 and TRBJ2-1; weak D call: TRBD2 (5 bases). Between the trimmed V and J ends, which lost 3 bases and 9 bases, there was a span of 12 bases. This CDR3 has 13 amino acids. In germline, CDR1 is LGHNA, CDR2 YSLEER. DNA for the CDR3: TGCGCCAGCAGCCAGTTAGCGTGGGGTGAGCAGTTCTTC. Translation: CASSQLAWGEQFF.

In its sample, this clonotype was seen a few times. The V and J genes are TRBV20-1 and TRBJ2-7; perhaps TRBD2 as D (5 bases). Trimming took 5 bases from V and 0 from J, leaving 20 bases between them. The germline CDR1 and CDR2 sequences are DFQATT and SNEGSKA (reference sequence). The CDR3 runs 16 residues. The CDR3 region is CSAPRRPGGYSYEQYF. CDR3 bases: TGCAGTGCTCCCCGCCGCCCGGGCGGGTACTCCTACGAGCAGTACTTC.

In this sample, this clonotype turned up a few times. CDR3 nucleotides: TGCAGCGTCCTTACAGGGTTGGAGCAGTACTTC. Protein sequence: CSVLTGLEQYF. J is TRBJ2-7 and V is TRBV29-1; maybe TRBD1 (6 bases). This CDR3 has 11 residues. Trimming shortened V by 6 bases and J by 7 bases, and 13 bases separated the two germline ends. Germline-derived CDR1 and CDR2 are SQVTM and ANQGSEA.